A selection of T cell receptor beta chains follows, all from one sample in a study of T cells after posttransplantation cyclophosphamide. Libraries were prepared by immunoSEQ multiplex PCR; TCRdb keeps only in-frame clonotypes and omits some of them. The table lists about 52,000 clones, 85% to 95% of them singletons. The sample was PBMCs. The origin of the receptors is a woman younger than 45 in good health and a related stem cell transplant donor. CDR3s include the opening cysteine and the closing phenylalanine or tryptophan. The D gene is left open where the match is weak. Clone size, where shown, is once, few, many, or a class for clones that have expanded.

clone_size	d_call	j_call	v_call	cdr3_nt	cdr3_aa
-	-	TRBJ2-5	TRBV10-3	TGTGCCATAGCACAGGGTGGACAAGAGACCCAGTACTTC	CAIAQGGQETQYF
-	TRBD1	TRBJ2-7	TRBV27	TGTGCCAGCACCTTGAGGACAGGGGGCAGGTACGAGCAGTACTTC	CASTLRTGGRYEQYF
-	-	TRBJ2-3	TRBV27	TGTGCCAGCAGTACCCCACAGAGGGATTACACAGATACGCAGTATTTT	CASSTPQRDYTDTQYF
-	TRBD1	TRBJ2-2	TRBV5-1	TGCGCCAGCACAACGAAGGGACAGATGAACACCGGGGAGCTGTTTTTT	CASTTKGQMNTGELFF
-	TRBD2	TRBJ2-1	TRBV5-1	TGCGCCAGCAGCTTGTCGTCTAGCGGGGAAGGAGAGCAGTTCTTC	CASSLSSSGEGEQFF
-	-	TRBJ1-1	TRBV7-2	TGTGCCAGCAGCTTCCGGGACGGGGGGGCTGAAGCTTTCTTT	CASSFRDGGAEAFF
-	TRBD1	TRBJ1-1	TRBV4-1	TGCGCCAGCAGCGAAAGACGAGCGGGACAGGGTCGTAACACTGAAGCTTTCTTT	CASSERRAGQGRNTEAFF
-	TRBD1	TRBJ2-1	TRBV28	TGTGCCAGCAACCAGGGGGTTAGAGGTGAGCAGTTCTTC	CASNQGVRGEQFF
-	-	TRBJ1-1	TRBV11-2	TGTGCCAGCAGCTTAGATCTTGCCGGGACAACTGAAGCTTTCTTT	CASSLDLAGTTEAFF
-	TRBD1	TRBJ2-3	TRBV2	TGTGCCAGCAGTTTGGACAGGGGCGACACAGATACGCAGTATTTT	CASSLDRGDTDTQYF
-	-	TRBJ1-5	TRBV9	TGTGCCAGCAGCGTTGGTTTGACAGACGACCAGCCCCAGCATTTT	CASSVGLTDDQPQHF
-	-	TRBJ1-1	TRBV14	TGTGCCAGCAGCCAAGATCCCGCGGGCAGGTTCGGCACTGAAGCTTTCTTT	CASSQDPAGRFGTEAFF
-	-	TRBJ1-2	TRBV1	TGCACCAGCAGCCGTTTAAGGGGCAGGGGTAACTATGGCTACACCTTC	CTSSRLRGRGNYGYTF
-	TRBD1	TRBJ1-2	TRBV18	TGTGCCAGCTCACCAGACAGGGTTTACTATGGCTACACCTTC	CASSPDRVYYGYTF
-	TRBD2	TRBJ2-3	TRBV4-3	TGCGCCAGCACCACCTCTAGCGGGGGAATTACAGATACGCAGTATTTT	CASTTSSGGITDTQYF
-	-	TRBJ1-2	TRBV7-2	TGTGCCAGCAGCTTGGAGGCTATCTATGGCTACACCTTC	CASSLEAIYGYTF
-	-	TRBJ2-5	TRBV6-1	TGTGCCAGCAGTGAAGCCTCACCGGGACTTCAGTCCCAAGAGACCCAGTACTTC	CASSEASPGLQSQETQYF
once	TRBD2	TRBJ2-5	TRBV5-1	TGCGCCAGCCATCCGCCACTAGCGGGGGTGGAGACCCAGTACTTC	CASHPPLAGVETQYF
few	-	TRBJ1-6	TRBV5-6	TGTGCCAGCAGCCGAGACAGGCGGAATTCACCCCTCCACTTT	CASSRDRRNSPLHF
-	TRBD2	TRBJ2-5	TRBV11-2	TGTGCCAGCAGCTTAGAACGGGGAGGGGAGACCCAGTACTTC	CASSLERGGETQYF
-	TRBD2	TRBJ2-3	TRBV4-1	TGCGCCAGCACCCCGGGGCGGGGGGACACAGATACGCAGTATTTT	CASTPGRGDTDTQYF
-	TRBD2	TRBJ2-1	TRBV29-1	TGCAGCTTGAGTGGCGCGGGGGTAGGTAATGAGCAGTTCTTC	CSLSGAGVGNEQFF
-	-	TRBJ1-1	TRBV28	TGTGCCAGCAGGGAGCTGAACACTGAAGCTTTCTTT	CASRELNTEAFF
-	-	TRBJ1-2	TRBV11-2	TGTGCCAGCGGCAACAGGGGCTACACCTTC	CASGNRGYTF
once	-	TRBJ2-7	TRBV27	TGTGCCAGCAGTTTATCAGGGGCACACGAGCAGTACTTC	CASSLSGAHEQYF